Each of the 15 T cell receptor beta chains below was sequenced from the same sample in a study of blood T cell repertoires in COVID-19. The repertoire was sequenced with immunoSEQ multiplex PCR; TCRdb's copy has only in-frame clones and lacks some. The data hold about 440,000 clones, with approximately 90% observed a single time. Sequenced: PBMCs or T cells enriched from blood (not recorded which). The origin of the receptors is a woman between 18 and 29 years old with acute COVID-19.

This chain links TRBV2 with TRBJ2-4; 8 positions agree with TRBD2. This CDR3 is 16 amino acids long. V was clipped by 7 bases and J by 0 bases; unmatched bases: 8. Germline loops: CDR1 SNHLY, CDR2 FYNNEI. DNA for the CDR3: TGTGCCAGCATAGCGGGGAGGAGTGGAGCCAAAAACATTCAGTACTTC. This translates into CASIAGRSGAKNIQYF.

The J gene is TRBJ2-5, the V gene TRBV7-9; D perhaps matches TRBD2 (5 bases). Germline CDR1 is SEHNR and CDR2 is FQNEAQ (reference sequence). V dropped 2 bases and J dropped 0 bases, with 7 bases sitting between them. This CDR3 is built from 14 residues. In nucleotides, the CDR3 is TGTGCCAGCAGCTTATTCGGGGACCAAGAGACCCAGTACTTC. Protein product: CASSLFGDQETQYF.

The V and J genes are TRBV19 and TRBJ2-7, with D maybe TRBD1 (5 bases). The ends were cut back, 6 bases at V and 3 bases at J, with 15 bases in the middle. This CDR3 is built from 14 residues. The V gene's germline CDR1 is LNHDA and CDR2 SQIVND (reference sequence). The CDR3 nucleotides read TGTGCCAGTAGGGACACCGTCTTGGACTACGAGCAGTACTTC. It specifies CASRDTVLDYEQYF.

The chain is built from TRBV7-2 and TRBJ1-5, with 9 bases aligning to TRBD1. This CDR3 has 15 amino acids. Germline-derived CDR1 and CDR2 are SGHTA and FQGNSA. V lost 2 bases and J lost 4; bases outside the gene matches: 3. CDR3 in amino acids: CASSLRTGVNQPQHF. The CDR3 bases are TGTGCCAGCAGCTTAAGGACAGGGGTGAATCAGCCCCAGCATTTT.

The CDR3 region is CASSSQAYYGYTF. CDR3 DNA: TGTGCCAGCAGCTCGCAGGCCTACTATGGCTACACCTTC. V gene TRBV7-9 combines with J gene TRBJ1-2, with D uncertain. The CDR3 has 13 amino acids. V was pared by 4 bases and J by 3 bases, with 9 bases between. Germline V gives CDR1 SEHNR, CDR2 FQNEAQ (reference sequence).

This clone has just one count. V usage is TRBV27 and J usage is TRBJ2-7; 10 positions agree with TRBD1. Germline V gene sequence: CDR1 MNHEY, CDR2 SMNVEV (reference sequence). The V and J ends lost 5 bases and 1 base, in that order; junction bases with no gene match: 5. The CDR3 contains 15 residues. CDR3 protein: CASSMGQGLSYEQYF. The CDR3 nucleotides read TGTGCCAGCAGTATGGGACAGGGGCTGTCCTACGAGCAGTACTTC.

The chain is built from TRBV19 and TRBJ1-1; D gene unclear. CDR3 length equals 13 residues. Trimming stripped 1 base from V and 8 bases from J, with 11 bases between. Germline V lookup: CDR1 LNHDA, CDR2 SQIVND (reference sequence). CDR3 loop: CASSIVEGLEAFF. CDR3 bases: TGTGCCAGTAGTATAGTCGAGGGCCTGGAAGCTTTCTTT.

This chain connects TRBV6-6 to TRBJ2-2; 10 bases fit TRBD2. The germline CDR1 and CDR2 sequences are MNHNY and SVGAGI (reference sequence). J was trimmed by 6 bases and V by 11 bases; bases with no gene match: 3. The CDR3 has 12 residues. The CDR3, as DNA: TGTGCCTCTAGCGGGAGCTCCGGGGAGCTGTTTTTT. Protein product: CASSGSSGELFF.

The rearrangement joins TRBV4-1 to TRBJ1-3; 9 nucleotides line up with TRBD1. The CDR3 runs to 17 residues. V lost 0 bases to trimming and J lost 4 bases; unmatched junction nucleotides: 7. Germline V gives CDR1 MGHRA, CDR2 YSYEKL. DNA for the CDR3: TGCGCCAGCAGCCAAGAAGAGAGACAGGGGGTAGGAAACACCATATATTTT. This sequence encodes CASSQEERQGVGNTIYF.

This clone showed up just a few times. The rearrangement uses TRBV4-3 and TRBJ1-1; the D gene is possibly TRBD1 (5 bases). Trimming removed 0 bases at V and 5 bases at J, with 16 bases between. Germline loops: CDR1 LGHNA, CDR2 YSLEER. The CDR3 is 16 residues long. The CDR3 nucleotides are TGCGCCAGCAGCCAAGAAGTGGGGCACGGAGAAACTGAAGCTTTCTTT. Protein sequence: CASSQEVGHGETEAFF.

CDR3 coding DNA: TGTGCCAGCAGCCCGGGAGGGGGGGGGATATTCAACGAGCAGTACTTC. Its protein is CASSPGGGGIFNEQYF. The chain joins TRBV5-4 to TRBJ2-7; 8 bases match TRBD2. The CDR3 is 16 amino acids. Germline CDR1 and CDR2: SGHNT and YYREEE (reference sequence). J gave up 5 bases and V 4 bases, and 14 bases lay outside the gene matches.

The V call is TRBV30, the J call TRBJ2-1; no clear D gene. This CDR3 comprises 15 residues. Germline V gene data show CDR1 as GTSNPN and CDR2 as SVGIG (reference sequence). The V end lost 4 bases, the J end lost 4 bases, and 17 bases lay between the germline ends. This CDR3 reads CAWTLPDIPYNEQFF. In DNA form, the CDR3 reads TGTGCCTGGACCCTACCCGACATTCCTTACAATGAGCAGTTCTTC.

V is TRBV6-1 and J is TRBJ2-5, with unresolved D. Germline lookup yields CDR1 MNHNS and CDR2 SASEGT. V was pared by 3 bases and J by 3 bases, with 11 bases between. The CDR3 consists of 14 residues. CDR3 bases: TGTGCCAGCAGTGAGGGTCGGAGAAAAGAGACCCAGTACTTC. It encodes CASSEGRRKETQYF.

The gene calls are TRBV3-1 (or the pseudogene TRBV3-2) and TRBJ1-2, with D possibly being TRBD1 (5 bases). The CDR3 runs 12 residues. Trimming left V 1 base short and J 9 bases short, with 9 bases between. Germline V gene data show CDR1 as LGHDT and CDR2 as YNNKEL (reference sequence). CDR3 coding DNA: TGTGCCAGCAGCCAAGTAAGGGGTAGCTACACCTTC. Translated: CASSQVRGSYTF.

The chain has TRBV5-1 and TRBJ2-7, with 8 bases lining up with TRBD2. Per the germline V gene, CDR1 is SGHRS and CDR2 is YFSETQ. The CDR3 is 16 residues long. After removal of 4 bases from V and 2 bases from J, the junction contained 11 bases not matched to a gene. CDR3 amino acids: CASSVSLTSAAYEQYF. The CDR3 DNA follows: TGCGCCAGCAGCGTGTCCCTGACTAGCGCCGCCTACGAGCAGTACTTC. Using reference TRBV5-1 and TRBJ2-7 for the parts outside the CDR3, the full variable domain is KAGVTQTPRYLIKTRGQQVTLSCSPISGHRSVSWYQQTPGQGLQFLFEYFSETQRNKGNFPGRFSGRQFSNSRSEMNVSTLELGDSALYLCASSVSLTSAAYEQYFGPGTRLTVT.